Below are 10 T cell receptor beta chains sequenced from a single sample in a study of cytomegalovirus exposure and HLA in healthy donors. Sequenced by immunoSEQ multiplex PCR; TCRdb stores in-frame clones only, minus some. This sample has over 200,000 clones, with just over 85% found just once. Material for sequencing was PBMCs. The receptors originated from a young woman in good health and CMV-seronegative.

This chain joins TRBV6-1 and TRBJ2-3; 8 bases align to TRBD1. The CDR3 length is 15 residues. Germline values: CDR1 MNHNS, CDR2 SASEGT. Trimming took 1 base from V and 6 from J; bases not matched to a gene: 6. CDR3 nucleotide sequence: TGTGCCAGCAGTGAAGGTACAGGGGGAGGTGATACGCAGTATTTT. Its translation is CASSEGTGGGDTQYF.

This chain uses TRBV5-4 with TRBJ2-5; tentatively, D is TRBD1 (6 bases). With 2 bases removed from V and 9 bases from J, the gap between germline ends came to 11 bases. There are 12 residues in the CDR3. In germline, CDR1 is SGHNT, CDR2 YYREEE (reference sequence). The CDR3 sequence: CASSFATGPQYF. The CDR3 region has the DNA TGTGCCAGCAGCTTTGCCACAGGGCCCCAGTACTTC.

This chain connects TRBV28 to TRBJ1-5; D is undetermined. This CDR3 has 14 amino acids. The germline V and J ends were trimmed by 3 bases and 4 bases, with 10 bases remaining between them. Germline V gives CDR1 MDHEN, CDR2 SYDVKM. Here the CDR3 DNA reads TGTGCCAGCAGTTTGTCCGGTTTGAATCAGCCCCAGCATTTT. It codes for CASSLSGLNQPQHF. Filled out from reference TRBV28 and TRBJ1-5, the complete variable domain reads DVKVTQSSRYLVKRTGEKVFLECVQDMDHENMFWYRQDPGLGLRLIYFSYDVKMKEKGDIPEGYSVSREKKERFSLILESASTNQTSMYLCASSLSGLNQPQHFGDGTRLSIL.

The chain combines TRBV30 with TRBJ1-2; a possible D gene is TRBD1 (5 bases). Germline V gene data show CDR1 as GTSNPN and CDR2 as SVGIG (reference sequence). Trimming removed 5 bases at V and 8 bases at J, with 15 bases between. The CDR3 sequence is 12 residues long. CDR3 nucleotide sequence: TGTGCCTGGGGCGGGGGAGTTCGCGGCTACACCTTC. Residues: CAWGGGVRGYTF. The full variable domain, in which reference TRBV30 and TRBJ1-2 provide the parts outside the CDR3, is SQTIHQWPATLVQPVGSPLSLECTVEGTSNPNLYWYRQAAGRGLQLLFYSVGIGQISSEVPQNLSASRPQDRQFILSSKKLLLSDSGFYLCAWGGGVRGYTFGSGTRLTVV.

V usage is TRBV5-4 and J usage is TRBJ2-2, with a possible D match to TRBD1 (6 bases). There are 14 residues in the CDR3. The V and J ends lost 0 bases and 6 bases respectively, with 9 bases between them. CDR1 and CDR2 (germline): SGHNT, YYREEE (reference sequence). This CDR3 reads CASSLDWGPGELFF. The CDR3 DNA is TGTGCCAGCAGCTTGGACTGGGGGCCCGGGGAGCTGTTTTTT.

This chain links TRBV7-8 with TRBJ1-5; the D gene is possibly TRBD1 (6 bases). CDR1 is SGHVS, CDR2 FQNEAQ, per germline. There are 15 residues in the CDR3. The V gene lost 2 bases and the J gene lost 5 bases, with 13 bases spanning the gap. The CDR3 DNA sequence: TGTGCCAGCAGCTTATCAGGGGCGGGGGATCAGCCCCAGCATTTT. Translation: CASSLSGAGDQPQHF.

This chain joins TRBV4-3 and TRBJ2-3, with 13 bases lining up with TRBD2. Trimming removed 3 bases from V and 6 bases from J; junction bases left unmatched: 12. Germline CDR1 is LGHNA and CDR2 is YSLEER. This CDR3 comprises 18 residues. The CDR3 DNA reads TGCGCCAGCAGCCAGAGGTGGACTAGCGGGAGTGGGGGGGATACGCAGTATTTT. Residues: CASSQRWTSGSGGDTQYF.

The V and J genes are TRBV2 and TRBJ2-7, with 7 bases identical to TRBD1. The V and J ends lost 9 bases and 3 bases, in that order; junction bases with no gene match: 11. The CDR3 has 14 amino acids. The V gene's germline CDR1 is SNHLY and CDR2 FYNNEI. CDR3 DNA sequence: TGTGCCAGTAAGCTAGGGGGCCGAGACTACGAGCAGTACTTC. This translates into CASKLGGRDYEQYF.

In this sample, this clone turned up once. CDR3 sequence reads: CASSSPLREREDTQYF. The DNA for the CDR3 is TGTGCCAGCAGCTCCCCCCTCCGGGAGAGGGAAGATACGCAGTATTTT. This rearrangement joins TRBV7-6 to TRBJ2-3; D possibly corresponds to TRBD2 (6 bases). The length of the CDR3 is 16 residues. Germline CDR1 reads SGHVS; CDR2 reads FNYEAQ. The V end lost 4 bases, the J end lost 5 bases, and 19 bases lay between the germline ends.

This clone was seen a single time. The J gene is TRBJ2-2, the V gene TRBV2; 10 bases are a match to TRBD2. The CDR3 totals 15 residues. After removal of 4 bases from V and 4 bases from J, the junction contained 3 bases not matched to a gene. Germline V gene lookup returns CDR1 SNHLY and CDR2 FYNNEI. The CDR3 protein is CASSVSGRPTGELFF. In DNA form, the CDR3 reads TGTGCCAGCAGTGTTAGCGGGAGGCCCACCGGGGAGCTGTTTTTT.